Below are 24 T cell receptor beta chains sequenced from a single sample in a study of T cells in Graves' hyperthyroidism and ophthalmopathy. RNA transcripts provided the source from which TCR beta CDR3 regions were amplified. HTBI primers were the set used in a first-round RT-PCR of the TCR CDR3. TCRdb independently ran MiXCR on the multiplex PCR reads; one entry per CDR3 protein. The sample has a few hundred thousand distinct CDR3 sequences; just under 25% are singletons. Sequencing was performed on blood. These receptor sequences come from a man aged 50 to 60 with Graves' hyperthyroidism.

The chain couples TRBV24-1 to TRBJ2-1; 7 nucleotides match TRBD1. The CDR3 loop spans 17 amino acids. Losses at the gene ends were 3 bases for V and 4 bases for J; bases not matched to a gene: 11. Looked up from germline, CDR1 is KGHDR and CDR2 is SFDVKD. The CDR3 loop reads CATSDTGQVSEYNEQFF. The DNA for the CDR3 is TGTGCCACCAGTGATACCGGACAGGTTTCGGAATACAATGAGCAGTTCTTC.

This clonotype was seen only a few times. The genes are TRBV29-1 and TRBJ2-3, with a possible D match to TRBD1 (6 bases). Germline CDR1 reads SQVTM; CDR2 reads ANQGSEA. The CDR3 spans 14 residues. V was trimmed by 4 bases and J by 2 bases, leaving 13 bases between them. In nucleotides, the CDR3 is TGCAGCGTTGTCGGGCAGGGGTTCACAGATACGCAGTATTTT. Its protein is CSVVGQGFTDTQYF.

The chain links TRBV6-1 to TRBJ2-4; a weak D match, TRBD2 (6 bases). Trimming took off 1 base at V and 1 base at J, with 14 bases between the two ends. CDR3 length equals 17 residues. Germline CDR1 and CDR2: MNHNS and SASEGT. The chain's CDR3 is CASSEVFGGLAKNIQYF. Here the CDR3 DNA reads TGTGCCAGCAGTGAAGTATTCGGGGGTTTGGCCAAAAACATTCAGTACTTC.

The genes are TRBV6-7 and TRBJ2-5; 7 nucleotides line up with TRBD1. TRBV6-7 is annotated as an ORF whose role is uncertain. The J segment lost 1 base and the V segment lost 5 bases, leaving 10 bases of the junction unmatched. The CDR3 consists of 16 residues. This chain's CDR3 is CASSLRDRLIQETQYF. The CDR3 bases are TGTGCCAGCAGTCTCCGGGACAGATTAATCCAAGAGACCCAGTACTTC.

This clonotype was observed a few times. V usage is TRBV9 and J usage is TRBJ2-7; D might be TRBD2 (5 bases). This CDR3 region has 15 residues. Trimming left V 0 bases short and J 2 bases short, with 12 bases between. CDR1 SGDLS and CDR2 YYNGEE come from the germline V gene. The chain's CDR3 is CASSVAVGMTYEQYF. The DNA of the CDR3 is TGTGCCAGCAGCGTAGCCGTCGGGATGACCTACGAGCAGTACTTC.

This clonotype was seen only a few times. The V and J genes are TRBV28 and TRBJ2-4; 9 bases line up with TRBD1. V lost 4 bases and J lost 1; bases outside the gene matches: 5. CDR3 length equals 16 residues. Germline V gene lookup returns CDR1 MDHEN and CDR2 SYDVKM. This CDR3 is CASSSQGARAKNIQYF. DNA for the CDR3: TGTGCCAGCAGTTCACAGGGGGCTCGGGCCAAAAACATTCAGTACTTC.

The rearrangement uses TRBV10-3 and TRBJ2-1, with D unclear. Trimming took 3 bases from V and 5 from J, leaving 8 bases between them. From germline, CDR1 is ENHRY and CDR2 SYGVKD. The CDR3 totals 13 residues. As DNA, the CDR3 is TGTGCCATCAGTGACGATTTGAACAATGAGCAGTTCTTC. Its protein is CAISDDLNNEQFF.

The chain has TRBV20-1 and TRBJ2-2; D is undetermined. V was pared by 1 base and J by 5 bases, with 14 bases between. The CDR3 consists of 15 residues. CDR1 and CDR2 (germline): DFQATT, SNEGSKA (reference sequence). CDR3 sequence (DNA): TGCAGTGCTAGAGGGCTCCAGCAGTCGACCGGGGAGCTGTTTTTT. This gives the protein CSARGLQQSTGELFF.

This clonotype was seen repeatedly, ten times or more. The chain employs TRBV6-1 and TRBJ2-7, with a possible D match to TRBD1 (6 bases). The germline V and J ends were trimmed by 8 bases and 6 bases, with 20 bases remaining between them. This CDR3 comprises 14 residues. Per germline, CDR1 MNHNS and CDR2 SASEGT. For the CDR3, the DNA is TGTGCCAGCCTGGGACAAGCAAGGTTCTGCGAGCAGTACTTC. As protein: CASLGQARFCEQYF.

The J gene is TRBJ2-2, the V gene TRBV20-1; 9 bases match TRBD2. Germline-derived CDR1 and CDR2 are DFQATT and SNEGSKA (reference sequence). The CDR3 is 14 amino acids. After removal of 5 bases from V and 7 bases from J, the junction contained 8 bases not matched to a gene. Here the CDR3 DNA reads TGCAGTGCTTGGAATAGCGGGAGTGGCGGGGAGCTGTTTTTT. Its translation is CSAWNSGSGGELFF.

This clonotype was counted only a few times. The germline gene is not matched at one end of the junction; a read error may be the cause. This rearrangement joins TRBV5-1 to TRBJ2-7; weak D call: TRBD2 (6 bases). Germline CDR1 and CDR2: SGHRS and YFSETQ. The CDR3 consists of 13 residues. CDR3 in DNA: TGTGCCAGCAGCTTGCGGGAATCTTACGAGCAGTACTTC. Its protein is CASSLRESYEQYF. Full variable domain (outside the CDR3, taken from reference TRBV5-1 and TRBJ2-7): KAGVTQTPRYLIKTRGQQVTLSCSPISGHRSVSWYQQTPGQGLQFLFEYFSETQRNKGNFPGRFSGRQFSNSRSEMNVSTLELGDSALYLCASSLRESYEQYFGPGTRLTVT.

This clonotype was seen at least ten times. This chain uses TRBV11-2 with TRBJ2-5; tentatively, D is TRBD2 (6 bases). Trimming took off 5 bases at V and 1 base at J, with 11 bases between the two ends. This CDR3 comprises 14 residues. Germline-derived CDR1 and CDR2 are SGHAT and FQNNGV. The chain's CDR3 is CASSRQGGQETQYF. In nucleotides, the CDR3 is TGTGCCAGCAGCCGTCAGGGAGGCCAAGAGACCCAGTACTTC.

This clonotype was picked up a small number of times. This chain connects TRBV28 to TRBJ2-7; D is ambiguous. This CDR3 is built from 13 residues. CDR1 and CDR2 from the germline V gene are MDHEN and SYDVKM. Trimming removed 6 bases from V and 2 bases from J, with 11 bases in between. The CDR3 here is CASSIGRAYEQYF. DNA for the CDR3: TGTGCCAGCAGCATCGGCCGGGCCTACGAGCAGTACTTC.

The chain has TRBV11-3 and TRBJ1-6; 9 bases align to TRBD1. The CDR3 is 14 residues long. Germline lookup yields CDR1 SGHNT and CDR2 YENEEA. V shed 5 bases and J 14 bases; nucleotides not matched to a gene: 10. The CDR3 protein is CASSPQGAQGALHF. CDR3 in DNA: TGTGCCAGCAGCCCACAGGGGGCCCAAGGGGCCCTCCACTTT.

The chain recombines TRBV6-5 with TRBJ2-1; maybe TRBD1 (6 bases). With 0 bases removed from V and 7 bases from J, the gap between germline ends came to 10 bases. CDR1 and CDR2 (germline): MNHEY, SVGAGI. The CDR3 extends over 14 amino acids. This chain's CDR3 is CASSYSKQGNEQFF. The CDR3 coding sequence is TGTGCCAGCAGTTACTCGAAACAGGGAAATGAGCAGTTCTTC.

This chain links TRBV6-5 with TRBJ2-7, with 11 bases matching TRBD2. The CDR3 has 15 amino acids. Germline CDR1 and CDR2: MNHEY and SVGAGI. V gave up 6 bases and J gave up 3 bases; unmatched junction bases: 7. CDR3 sequence: CASSSAGLAVYEQYF. The DNA for the CDR3 is TGTGCCAGCAGCTCCGCGGGACTAGCGGTCTACGAGCAGTACTTC.

This clonotype was seen repeatedly, ten times or more. V and J are TRBV3-1 and TRBJ1-2; 7 nucleotides match TRBD1. The CDR3 is made up of 15 amino acids. Germline V CDR1 and CDR2: LGHDT, YNNKEL (reference sequence). V lost 0 bases, J lost 1 base, and 2 bases stayed unmatched. The CDR3 reads CASSQEGQRNYGYTF. For the CDR3, the DNA is TGTGCCAGCAGCCAAGAGGGACAGCGTAACTATGGCTACACCTTC.

The chain couples TRBV29-1 to TRBJ2-3; D remains ambiguous. The V gene's germline CDR1 is SQVTM and CDR2 ANQGSEA. Between the trimmed V and J ends, which lost 2 bases and 2 bases, there was a span of 11 bases. The CDR3 length is 14 residues. CDR3 region: CSVESRMDTDTQYF. CDR3 DNA: TGCAGCGTTGAAAGCCGAATGGACACAGATACGCAGTATTTT.

This clonotype was observed a handful of times. The rearrangement joins TRBV6-1 to TRBJ1-5; D remains unclear. The CDR3 loop spans 15 amino acids. V lost 3 bases to trimming and J lost 0 bases, with 9 bases between them. In germline, CDR1 is MNHNS, CDR2 SASEGT. The CDR3 sequence: CASSDFSHSNQPQHF. Here the CDR3 DNA reads TGTGCCAGCAGTGATTTCAGTCATAGCAATCAGCCCCAGCATTTT.

There are many counts of this clonotype. The V call is TRBV27, the J call TRBJ2-3; maybe TRBD2 (6 bases). The CDR3 runs to 15 residues. The V end was cut by 3 bases, the J end by 4 bases, with 14 bases between. In germline, CDR1 is MNHEY, CDR2 SMNVEV (reference sequence). In nucleotides, the CDR3 is TGTGCCAGCAGTTTGGAGGGATTTCCCTCAGATACGCAGTATTTT. Its translation is CASSLEGFPSDTQYF.

This clonotype has more than one count but fewer than ten. This chain connects TRBV12-3 or TRBV12-4 to TRBJ1-1; 8 positions agree with TRBD1. After removal of 6 bases from V and 0 bases from J, the junction contained 6 bases not matched to a gene. The CDR3 is 15 amino acids. In nucleotides, the CDR3 is TGTGCCAGCAGCGGGACAGGTCGGATGAACACTGAAGCTTTCTTT. It is translated as CASSGTGRMNTEAFF.

This clonotype was found a few times. This chain connects TRBV20-1 to TRBJ2-3; 7 bases agree with TRBD2. CDR3 length: 15 amino acids. Germline V gene data show CDR1 as DFQATT and CDR2 as SNEGSKA (reference sequence). The J segment lost 3 bases and the V segment lost 3 bases, leaving 9 bases of the junction unmatched. The CDR3 loop is CSASPGGGGTDTQYF. CDR3 bases: TGCAGTGCTAGTCCGGGAGGTGGGGGGACAGATACGCAGTATTTT.

The chain employs TRBV10-3 and TRBJ2-7; D is undetermined. The CDR3 spans 11 residues. CDR1 is ENHRY, CDR2 SYGVKD, per germline. V was clipped by 8 bases and J by 3 bases, with 8 bases between them. CDR3 sequence: CAIGQGYEQYF. CDR3 coding DNA: TGTGCCATCGGCCAAGGCTACGAGCAGTACTTC.

This chain joins TRBV25-1 and TRBJ1-4, with TRBD1 matching 9 bases. The CDR3 covers 15 residues. Trimming cost V 4 bases and J 6 bases; bases outside gene matches: 6. CDR1 is MGHDK, CDR2 SYGVNS, per germline. CDR3 in amino acids: CASSVPGTGYEKLFF. The CDR3 DNA is TGTGCCAGCAGTGTACCCGGGACAGGGTATGAAAAACTGTTTTTT.